This T cell receptor beta chain was sequenced in a study of early T cells in non-severe SARS-CoV-2 infection. TCRdb called the 5' RACE reads again in MiXCR, with one record for every CDR3 protein. The data hold roughly 58,000 distinct CDR3 sequences, with approximately 12% observed a single time. This clonotype was seen once. V shed 10 bases and J shed 4 bases, with 17 bases lying between them. The CDR3 covers 14 residues. Germline lookup yields CDR1 KGHDR and CDR2 SFDVKD. The TCR was taken from an adult who was a healthcare worker with PCR-confirmed SARS-CoV-2 infection or an uninfected control (not recorded which). Sequencing used whole blood. This rearrangement joins TRBV24-1 to TRBJ2-3, with D possibly being TRBD1 or TRBD2 (6 bases each). CDR3: CATAEGGPADTQYF. The CDR3 nucleotides read TGTGCCACGGCAGAAGGGGGGCCTGCAGATACGCAGTATTTT.